The sequence of this T cell receptor (beta chain) was determined in a study of T cells in Graves' hyperthyroidism and ophthalmopathy. The investigators amplified TCR beta CDR3 regions from RNA transcripts. Initially, a first-round RT-PCR of the TCR CDR3 employed the HTBI primer set. MiXCR, applied by TCRdb to the multiplex PCR reads, yields one record per CDR3 protein. The data hold 480,000 or so distinct CDR3 sequences, with approximately 15% observed a single time. This clonotype was observed at least ten times. The germline V gene has CDR1 KGHSH and CDR2 LQKENI. The length of the CDR3 is 19 residues. J gave up 7 bases and V 0 bases, and 15 bases lay outside the gene matches.

The sample consisted of blood. The clonotype was recovered from a young woman with Graves' hyperthyroidism. The rearrangement links TRBV18 to TRBJ2-5; 12 bases align to TRBD2. Here the CDR3 DNA reads TGTGCCAGCTCACCACCTCACTCATCAGGACTAGCGGGGCCCGGGACCCAGTACTTC. Translated: CASSPPHSSGLAGPGTQYF.